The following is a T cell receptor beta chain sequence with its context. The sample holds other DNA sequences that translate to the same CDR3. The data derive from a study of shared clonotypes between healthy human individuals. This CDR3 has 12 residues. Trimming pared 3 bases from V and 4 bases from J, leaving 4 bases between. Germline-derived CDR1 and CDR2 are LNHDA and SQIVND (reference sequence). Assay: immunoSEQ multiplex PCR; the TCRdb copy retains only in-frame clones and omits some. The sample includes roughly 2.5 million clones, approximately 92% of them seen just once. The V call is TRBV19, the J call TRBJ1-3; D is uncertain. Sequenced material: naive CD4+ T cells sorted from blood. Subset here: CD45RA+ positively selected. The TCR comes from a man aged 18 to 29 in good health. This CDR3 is CASSIGGNTIYF. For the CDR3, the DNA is TGTGCCAGTAGTATCGGAGGAAACACCATATATTTT.